The 18 T cell receptor beta chains reported below all come from one sample, sequenced in a study of T-cell memory formation after mild COVID-19. TCRdb re-called the 5' RACE reads with MiXCR, one entry per CDR3 protein. The data hold approximately 170,000 distinct CDR3 sequences, with over 10% observed a single time. Source material: PBMCs or a T cell subset sorted from them (not recorded which). The receptors come from a man aged 18-30 years who had mild COVID-19 (a few samples of this study predate the infection). Cell type and time point are not known.

The chain links TRBV20-1 to TRBJ2-3; 7 bases are shared with TRBD2. The CDR3 covers 15 residues. Germline trimming cut 7 bases from V and 1 base from J; bases unmatched to any gene: 11. Per germline, CDR1 DFQATT and CDR2 SNEGSKA (reference sequence). CDR3 nucleotide sequence: TGCAGTGTTGGGACCAGCGGGGCCCGCACAGATACGCAGTATTTT. Translated: CSVGTSGARTDTQYF.

The table lists this clonotype with a few counts. The CDR3 loop reads CSGILPPGGIYKNIQYF. The CDR3 DNA reads TGCAGCGGCATTCTGCCTCCAGGTGGAATATACAAAAACATTCAGTACTTC. This chain links TRBV29-1 with TRBJ2-4; D gene uncertain. The V gene's germline CDR1 is SQVTM and CDR2 ANQGSEA. V lost 7 bases and J 3 bases, leaving 25 bases between the germline ends. The CDR3 has 17 residues.

The V call is TRBV20-1, the J call TRBJ1-1; 7 nucleotides line up with TRBD1. V trimming: 2 bases; J trimming: 5 bases; junction bases outside the gene matches: 11. CDR1 and CDR2 (germline): DFQATT, SNEGSKA (reference sequence). CDR3 length: 15 residues. CDR3 residues: CSARNSQGRRTEAFF. The CDR3 DNA reads as TGCAGTGCTAGAAATTCACAGGGGCGGAGGACTGAAGCTTTCTTT.

In this sample, this clonotype turned up many times. The CDR3 here is CASSQDIRGTHNEQYF. CDR3 nucleotides: TGCGCCAGCAGCCAAGATATTCGGGGGACACACAACGAGCAGTACTTC. J is TRBJ2-7 and V is TRBV4-3; D is perhaps TRBD1 or TRBD2 (6 bases each). Trimming left V 0 bases short and J 5 bases short, with 17 bases between. CDR1 and CDR2 from the germline V gene are LGHNA and YSLEER. The CDR3 spans 16 residues.

This clonotype appeared a few times. The chain carries TRBV6-6 and TRBJ2-2, with 7 bases aligning to TRBD2. CDR3 length equals 15 residues. Germline V gene data show CDR1 as MNHNY and CDR2 as SVGAGI (reference sequence). Unmatched junction bases numbered 7, after V lost 6 bases and J lost 3 bases. CDR3 nucleotide sequence: TGTGCCAGCAGCCCGGGGAGGGTGGACACCGGGGAGCTGTTTTTT. Amino acids: CASSPGRVDTGELFF.

This clonotype was counted at least ten times. The chain is built from TRBV2 and TRBJ2-3, with 8 bases identical to TRBD2. The germline gives CDR1 SNHLY, CDR2 FYNNEI. This CDR3 is 15 amino acids long. V lost 5 bases and J lost 4; bases outside the gene matches: 8. This CDR3 reads CASSPGTRSSDTQYF. In DNA, the CDR3 is TGTGCCAGCAGTCCCGGGACTAGGTCATCAGATACGCAGTATTTT.

The sample holds a few counts of this clonotype. V usage is TRBV12-3 or TRBV12-4 and J usage is TRBJ2-1, with D perhaps assigned TRBD1 or TRBD2 (5 bases each). CDR3 length equals 9 residues. V was pared by 8 bases and J by 10 bases, with 6 bases between. The CDR3 reads CASGTEQFF. The CDR3 DNA reads TGTGCCAGCGGGACGGAGCAGTTCTTC.

The V gene is TRBV7-2, the J gene TRBJ2-1; D might be TRBD1 (7 bases). CDR3 length: 14 residues. Looked up from germline, CDR1 is SGHTA and CDR2 is FQGNSA. V lost 2 bases to trimming and J lost 8 bases, with 13 bases between them. The CDR3 loop reads CASSLRRDSDEQFF. The CDR3, as DNA: TGTGCCAGCAGCTTAAGGCGGGACAGTGATGAGCAGTTCTTC.

In this sample, this clonotype turned up a few times. The chain combines TRBV4-3 with TRBJ2-3; D assignment may be TRBD1 or TRBD2 (6 bases each). V dropped 0 bases and J dropped 3 bases, with 13 bases sitting between them. Germline V gene sequence: CDR1 LGHNA, CDR2 YSLEER. The length of the CDR3 is 16 residues. The CDR3 protein is CASSQDRGAGTDTQYF. Here the CDR3 DNA reads TGCGCCAGCAGCCAAGATAGGGGGGCCGGGACAGATACGCAGTATTTT.

This chain links TRBV20-1 with TRBJ2-7, with unresolved D. Germline V CDR1 and CDR2: DFQATT, SNEGSKA (reference sequence). V lost 5 bases to trimming and J lost 5 bases, with 10 bases between them. The CDR3 is 11 residues long. The CDR3 region has the DNA TGCAGTGCTGGGATAGTGAACGAGCAGTACTTC. Encoded protein: CSAGIVNEQYF.

This clonotype was seen a handful of times. V and J are TRBV12-3 or TRBV12-4 and TRBJ1-1; tentatively, D is TRBD1 (6 bases). CDR3 length: 14 residues. Between the trimmed V and J ends, which lost 5 bases and 4 bases, there was a span of 14 bases. CDR3 in amino acids: CASSTGPIGTEAFF. DNA of the CDR3: TGTGCCAGCAGTACAGGGCCCATCGGCACTGAAGCTTTCTTT.

V usage is TRBV7-3 and J usage is TRBJ1-6; D call uncertain. From germline, CDR1 is SGHTA and CDR2 FQGTGA. The CDR3 loop spans 13 amino acids. Trimming left V 0 bases short and J 8 bases short, with 5 bases between. DNA for the CDR3: TGTGCCAGCAGCTTAACCAAGGATTCACCCCTCCACTTT. Its protein product is CASSLTKDSPLHF.

In nucleotides, the CDR3 is TGTGCCAGCAGTCGGAGTTCCCAGGGCACCGGGGAGCTGTTTTTT. Protein product: CASSRSSQGTGELFF. The chain uses TRBV27 and TRBJ2-2; tentative D call: TRBD1 (5 bases). The CDR3 has 15 amino acids. V was trimmed by 5 bases and J by 4 bases, leaving 14 bases between them. Looked up from germline, CDR1 is MNHEY and CDR2 is SMNVEV (reference sequence).

The chain carries TRBV19 and TRBJ1-3; D possibly corresponds to TRBD1 (5 bases). This CDR3 is 14 amino acids long. From germline, CDR1 is LNHDA and CDR2 SQIVND (reference sequence). V lost 5 bases, J lost 0 bases, and 8 bases lay in between. The CDR3 bases are TGTGCCAGTAGTCACAGGAACTCTGGAAACACCATATATTTT. This gives the protein CASSHRNSGNTIYF. Full variable domain (rest looked up from reference TRBV19 and TRBJ1-3): DGGITQSPKYLFRKEGQNVTLSCEQNLNHDAMYWYRQDPGQGLRLIYYSQIVNDFQKGDIAEGYSVSREKKESFPLTVTSAQKNPTAFYLCASSHRNSGNTIYFGEGSWLTVV.

CDR3 in amino acids: CASQRGETQYF. CDR3 bases: TGTGCCAGTCAAAGGGGGGAGACCCAGTACTTC. The genes are TRBV28 and TRBJ2-5; tentative D call: TRBD1 (6 bases). The germline V gene encodes CDR1 MDHEN and CDR2 SYDVKM. Trimming took off 9 bases at V and 5 bases at J, with 10 bases between the two ends. The CDR3 spans 11 residues.

V is TRBV18 and J is TRBJ2-2, with a possible D match to TRBD2 (5 bases). CDR3 length: 14 residues. Germline V lookup: CDR1 KGHSH, CDR2 LQKENI. Trimming took 8 bases from V and 1 from J, leaving 11 bases between them. The CDR3 region has the DNA TGTGCCAGCCTTCGGACTGAGAACACCGGGGAGCTGTTTTTT. Amino acid sequence: CASLRTENTGELFF.

This clonotype has just a few counts. V usage is TRBV12-3 or TRBV12-4 and J usage is TRBJ2-1; 8 positions match TRBD1. The CDR3 spans 15 residues. J lost 4 bases, V lost 0 bases, and 2 bases had no gene match. CDR3 amino acids: CASSLAGQVYNEQFF. For the CDR3, the DNA is TGTGCCAGCAGTTTAGCGGGACAGGTGTACAATGAGCAGTTCTTC.

Written as DNA, the CDR3 is TGTGCCAGCAGCCCCGCCGGGGGGCGCCGTGGGACCCAGTACTTC. This translates into CASSPAGGRRGTQYF. This chain connects TRBV3-1 to TRBJ2-5, with D perhaps matching TRBD2 (7 bases). This CDR3 is 15 amino acids long. V lost 4 bases to trimming and J lost 7 bases, with 19 bases between them. Germline V gene data show CDR1 as LGHDT and CDR2 as YNNKEL (reference sequence).